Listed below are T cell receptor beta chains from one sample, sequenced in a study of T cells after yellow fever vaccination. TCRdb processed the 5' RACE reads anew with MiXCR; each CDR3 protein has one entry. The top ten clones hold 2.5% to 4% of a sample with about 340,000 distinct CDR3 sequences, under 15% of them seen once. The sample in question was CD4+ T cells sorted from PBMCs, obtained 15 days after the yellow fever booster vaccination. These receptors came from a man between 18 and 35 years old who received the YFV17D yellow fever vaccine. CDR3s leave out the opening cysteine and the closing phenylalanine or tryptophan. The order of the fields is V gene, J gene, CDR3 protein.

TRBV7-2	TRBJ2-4	ASSPRDTINIQY
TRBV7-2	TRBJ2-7	ASSLVETYEQY
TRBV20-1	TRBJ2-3	SARASGGGGTQY
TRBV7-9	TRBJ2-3	ASSGVGTDTQY
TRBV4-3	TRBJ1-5	ASSQDSFSNQPQH
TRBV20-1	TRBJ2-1	SAGGITGDEQF
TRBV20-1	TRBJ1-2	SATFGGGYGYT
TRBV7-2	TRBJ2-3	ASTPSGGDTQY
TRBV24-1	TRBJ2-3	ATRDDSTDTQY
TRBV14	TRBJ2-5	ASSQGGYARETQY
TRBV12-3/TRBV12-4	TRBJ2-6	ASTRSGANVLT
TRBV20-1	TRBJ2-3	SARSPSGFTDTQY
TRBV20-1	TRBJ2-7	SASLPGSTYEQY
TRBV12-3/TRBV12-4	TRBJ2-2	ASSLVGGGLYTGELF
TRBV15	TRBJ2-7	ATSRDPRGRVTSLSYEQY
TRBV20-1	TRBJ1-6	SARGQLGSPLH
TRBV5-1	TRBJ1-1	ASRLQGYGTEAF
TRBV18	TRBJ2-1	ASSVPSTSGYNEQF
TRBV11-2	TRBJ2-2	ASSPRINTGELF
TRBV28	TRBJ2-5	ASSGWKLAGGTLRGTQY
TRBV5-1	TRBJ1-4	ASRRDSFNEKLF
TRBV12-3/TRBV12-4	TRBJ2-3	ASSPRQGSTDTQY
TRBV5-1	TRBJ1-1	ASSLGTGGMNTEAF
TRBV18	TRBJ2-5	ASSRPGQETQY
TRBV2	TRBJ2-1	ASRIGGAVINEQF
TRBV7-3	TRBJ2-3	ASSLERGGFSTDTQY
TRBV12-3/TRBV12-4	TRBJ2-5	ASSPWGAGRVETQY
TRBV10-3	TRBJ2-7	ATPGQGLHEQY
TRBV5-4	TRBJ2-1	ASSLRGSGGVHNEQF
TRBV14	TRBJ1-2	ASSQDPRIQGIGYGYT
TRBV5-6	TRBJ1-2	ASSLEVRPYGYT
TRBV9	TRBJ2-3	ASSPRGRDRVADTQY
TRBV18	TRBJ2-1	ASSPIPNEQF
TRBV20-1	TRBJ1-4	SATLPPSQNNEKLF
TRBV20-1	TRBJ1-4	SASPATNEKLF
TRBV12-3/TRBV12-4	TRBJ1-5	ASSSRQGASVGNQPQH
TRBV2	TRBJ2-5	ASGAGATQETQY
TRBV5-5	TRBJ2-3	ASSLAQGVDTQY
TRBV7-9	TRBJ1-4	ASSLKGAVNEKLF
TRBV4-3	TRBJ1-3	ASSHLDGYSGNTIY
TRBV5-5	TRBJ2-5	ASSFPTGVDETQY
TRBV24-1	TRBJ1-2	ATSEPGTGDGYT
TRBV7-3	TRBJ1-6	ASSPGLNSPLH
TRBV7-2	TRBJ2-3	ASSLRAGLRADTQY
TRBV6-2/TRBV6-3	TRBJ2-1	AIQDRSSYNEQF
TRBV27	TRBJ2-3	ASSLYAVQGKDTQY
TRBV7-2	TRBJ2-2	ASSTGTGASGELF
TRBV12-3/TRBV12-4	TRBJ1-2	ASRADRELGYT
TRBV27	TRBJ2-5	ASSLSPQGDTGTQY
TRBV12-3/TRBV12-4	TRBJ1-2	ASSPMYGHT
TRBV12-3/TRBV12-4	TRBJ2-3	ASSRDPFPPSTDTQY
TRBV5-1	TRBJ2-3	ASSLRRGTDTQY
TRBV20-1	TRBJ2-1	SALPPGKLNDEQF
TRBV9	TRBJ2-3	ASSPLWGGPTDTQY
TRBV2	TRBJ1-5	ASKRWGNQPQH